The 2 T cell receptor beta chains below all came from one sample that was sequenced in a study of response to subunit inactivated influenza vaccine. TCRdb re-derived calls from the RT-PCR reads in MiXCR, one entry per CDR3 protein. The data show about 500,000 distinct CDR3 sequences, with 10% to 15% seen just once and around 13% held by the top ten. Sequenced here: PBMCs from blood, sampled 40 to 50 days after vaccination. These receptors all come from a man over 45 who received an inactivated influenza vaccine.

This chain uses TRBV10-2 with TRBJ2-1; 8 bases fit TRBD2. V dropped 3 bases and J dropped 1; count of bases not matched to a gene: 5. The germline V gene encodes CDR1 WSHSY and CDR2 SAAADI. The length of the CDR3 is 16 residues. The CDR3 protein is CASSDGPGGSYNEQFF. The CDR3 DNA sequence: TGCGCCAGCAGTGATGGTCCGGGGGGGTCCTACAATGAGCAGTTCTTC.

This clonotype has only a few counts. The chain carries TRBV7-2 and TRBJ1-6, with D maybe TRBD1 (5 bases). This CDR3 has 15 residues. V was cut by 1 base and J by 7 bases, with 11 bases left in between. Germline lookup yields CDR1 SGHTA and CDR2 FQGNSA. CDR3 in amino acids: CASSLGGVSNSPLHF. In DNA form, the CDR3 reads TGTGCCAGCAGCTTAGGGGGGGTTTCGAATTCACCCCTCCACTTT. Full variable domain (missing parts from reference TRBV7-2 and TRBJ1-6): GAGVSQSPSNKVTEKGKDVELRCDPISGHTALYWYRQSLGQGLEFLIYFQGNSAPDKSGLPSDRFSAERTGGSVSTLTIQRTQQEDSAVYLCASSLGGVSNSPLHFGNGTRLTVT.